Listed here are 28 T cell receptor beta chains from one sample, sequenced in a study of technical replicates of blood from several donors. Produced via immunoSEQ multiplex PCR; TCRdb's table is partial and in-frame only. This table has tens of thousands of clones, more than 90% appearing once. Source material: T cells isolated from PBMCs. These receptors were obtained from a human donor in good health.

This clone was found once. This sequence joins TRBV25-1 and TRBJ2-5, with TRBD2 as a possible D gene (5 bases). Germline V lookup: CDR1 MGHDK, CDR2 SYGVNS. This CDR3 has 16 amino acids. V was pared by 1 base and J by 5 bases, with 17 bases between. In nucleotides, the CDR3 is TGTGCCAGCAGTGAATCTGAACTAATAAAGCGGGAGACCCAGTACTTC. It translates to CASSESELIKRETQYF.

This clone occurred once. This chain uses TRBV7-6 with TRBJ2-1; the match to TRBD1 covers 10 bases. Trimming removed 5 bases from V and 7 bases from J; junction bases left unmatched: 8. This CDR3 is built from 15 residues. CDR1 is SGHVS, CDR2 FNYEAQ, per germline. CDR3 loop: CASSVRQGAGNEQFF. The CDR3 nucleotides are TGTGCCAGCAGCGTTCGACAGGGGGCTGGTAATGAGCAGTTCTTC.

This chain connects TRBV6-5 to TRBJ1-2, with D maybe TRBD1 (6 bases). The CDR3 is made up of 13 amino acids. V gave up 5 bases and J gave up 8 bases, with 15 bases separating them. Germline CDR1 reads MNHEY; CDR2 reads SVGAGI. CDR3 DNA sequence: TGTGCCAGCAGTGCTCAGGGGATAGAAGGCTACACCTTC. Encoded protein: CASSAQGIEGYTF.

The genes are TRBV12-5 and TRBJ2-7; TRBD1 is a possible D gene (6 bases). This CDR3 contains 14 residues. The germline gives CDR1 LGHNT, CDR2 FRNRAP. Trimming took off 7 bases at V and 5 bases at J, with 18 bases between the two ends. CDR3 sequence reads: CASAETGIVHEQYF. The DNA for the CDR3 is TGTGCTAGTGCCGAGACAGGAATAGTCCACGAGCAGTACTTC.

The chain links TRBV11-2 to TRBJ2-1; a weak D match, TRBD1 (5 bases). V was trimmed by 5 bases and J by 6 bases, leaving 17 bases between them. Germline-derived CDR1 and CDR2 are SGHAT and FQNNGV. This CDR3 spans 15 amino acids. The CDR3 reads CASSPGPGFGNEQFF. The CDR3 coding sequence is TGTGCCAGCAGCCCAGGCCCAGGGTTCGGCAATGAGCAGTTCTTC.

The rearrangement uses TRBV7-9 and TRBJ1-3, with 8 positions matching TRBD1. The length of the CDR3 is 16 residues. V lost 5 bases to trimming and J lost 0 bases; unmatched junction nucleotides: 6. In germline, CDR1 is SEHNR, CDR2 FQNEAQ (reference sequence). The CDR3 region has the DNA TGTGCCAGCAGCCCGACAGGGGAAAGCTCTGGAAACACCATATATTTT. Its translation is CASSPTGESSGNTIYF.

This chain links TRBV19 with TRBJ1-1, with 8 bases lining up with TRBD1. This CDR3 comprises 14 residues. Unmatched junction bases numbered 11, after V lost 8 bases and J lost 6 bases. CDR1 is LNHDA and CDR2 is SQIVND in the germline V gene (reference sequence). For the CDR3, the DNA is TGTGCCAGTTCACACAGGGGGAAGATTGCTGAAGCTTTCTTT. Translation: CASSHRGKIAEAFF.

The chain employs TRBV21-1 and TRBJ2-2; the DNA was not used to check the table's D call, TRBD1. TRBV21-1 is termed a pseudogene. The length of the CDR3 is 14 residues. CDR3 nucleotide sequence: TGTGCCAGCAGCTTTAGAAGGGGCACCGGGGAGCTGTTTTTT. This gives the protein CASSFRRGTGELFF.

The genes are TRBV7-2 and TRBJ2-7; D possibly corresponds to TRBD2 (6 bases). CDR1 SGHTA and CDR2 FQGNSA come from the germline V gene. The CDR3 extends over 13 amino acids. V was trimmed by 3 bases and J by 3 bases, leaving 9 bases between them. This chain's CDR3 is CASSLAGFYEQYF. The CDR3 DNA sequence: TGTGCCAGCAGCTTGGCGGGGTTCTACGAGCAGTACTTC.

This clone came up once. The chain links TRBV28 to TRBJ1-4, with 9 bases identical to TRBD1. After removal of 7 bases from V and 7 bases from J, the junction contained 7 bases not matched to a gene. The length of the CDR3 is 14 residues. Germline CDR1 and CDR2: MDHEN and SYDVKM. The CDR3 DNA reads TGTGCCAGCATCGCGGGACAGGGTGCTGAAAAACTGTTTTTT. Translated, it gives CASIAGQGAEKLFF.

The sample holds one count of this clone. CDR3 region: CATSLPPTGNTEAFF. Here the CDR3 DNA reads TGTGCCACCAGCCTCCCCCCCACAGGGAACACTGAAGCTTTCTTT. This chain links TRBV15 with TRBJ1-1; D possibly corresponds to TRBD1 (5 bases). CDR3 size: 15 residues. Trimming left V 5 bases short and J 1 base short, with 14 bases between. Germline CDR1 is LNHNV and CDR2 is YYDKDF (reference sequence).

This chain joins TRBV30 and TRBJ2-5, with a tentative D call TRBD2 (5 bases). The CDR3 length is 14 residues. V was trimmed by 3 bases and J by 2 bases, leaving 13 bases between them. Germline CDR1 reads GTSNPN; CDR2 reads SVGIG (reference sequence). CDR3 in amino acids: CAWSPSGIQETQYF. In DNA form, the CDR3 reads TGTGCCTGGAGCCCGTCCGGGATACAAGAGACCCAGTACTTC.

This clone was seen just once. This CDR3 reads CASSFSGTEADTQYF. The CDR3 DNA reads as TGTGCCAGCAGCTTCTCCGGGACAGAAGCAGATACGCAGTATTTT. This chain joins TRBV7-7 and TRBJ2-3; TRBD1 matches at 7 bases. V shed 3 bases and J 4 bases; nucleotides not matched to a gene: 7. CDR1 is SSHAT, CDR2 FNYEAQ, per germline (reference sequence). This CDR3 has 15 residues.

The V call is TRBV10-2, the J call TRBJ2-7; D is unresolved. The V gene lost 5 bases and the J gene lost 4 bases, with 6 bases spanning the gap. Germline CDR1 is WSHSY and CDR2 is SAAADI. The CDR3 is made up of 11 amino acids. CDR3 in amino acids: CASSSGYEQYF. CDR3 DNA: TGCGCCAGCAGTTCGGGTTACGAGCAGTACTTC.

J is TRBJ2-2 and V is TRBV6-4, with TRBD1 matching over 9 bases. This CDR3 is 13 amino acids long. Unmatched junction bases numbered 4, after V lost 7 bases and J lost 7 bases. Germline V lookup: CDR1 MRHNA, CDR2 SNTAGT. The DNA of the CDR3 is TGTGCCAGCAAGGACAGGGGAGTCGGGGAGCTGTTTTTT. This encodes CASKDRGVGELFF.

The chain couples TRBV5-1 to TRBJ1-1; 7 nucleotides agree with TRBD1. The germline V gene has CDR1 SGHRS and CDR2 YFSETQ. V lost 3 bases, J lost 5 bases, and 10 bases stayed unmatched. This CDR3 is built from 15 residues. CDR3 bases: TGCGCCAGCAGCTCTAGAGGGGGCCGGGGAACTGAAGCTTTCTTT. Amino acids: CASSSRGGRGTEAFF. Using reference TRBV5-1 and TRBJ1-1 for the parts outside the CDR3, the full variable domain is KAGVTQTPRYLIKTRGQQVTLSCSPISGHRSVSWYQQTPGQGLQFLFEYFSETQRNKGNFPGRFSGRQFSNSRSEMNVSTLELGDSALYLCASSSRGGRGTEAFFGQGTRLTVV.

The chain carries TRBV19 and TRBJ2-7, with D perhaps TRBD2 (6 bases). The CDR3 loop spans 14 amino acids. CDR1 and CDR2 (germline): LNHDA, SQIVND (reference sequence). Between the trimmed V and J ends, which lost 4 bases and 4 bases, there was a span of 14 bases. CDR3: CASSTTGASYEQYF. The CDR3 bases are TGTGCCAGTAGTACCACGGGAGCTTCTTACGAGCAGTACTTC.

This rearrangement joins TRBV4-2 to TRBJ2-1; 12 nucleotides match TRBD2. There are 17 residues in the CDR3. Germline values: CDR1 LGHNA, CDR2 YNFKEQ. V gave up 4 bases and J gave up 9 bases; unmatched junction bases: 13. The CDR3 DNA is TGTGCCAGCAGCCGTACGAGACTAGCGGGAGTCAGTGGTGAGCAGTTCTTC. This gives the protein CASSRTRLAGVSGEQFF.

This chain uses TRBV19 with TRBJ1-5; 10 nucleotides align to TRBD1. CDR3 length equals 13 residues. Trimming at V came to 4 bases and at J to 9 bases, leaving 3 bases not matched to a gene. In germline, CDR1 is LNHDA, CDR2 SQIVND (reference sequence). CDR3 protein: CASSTGQGGPQHF. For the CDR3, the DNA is TGTGCCAGTAGTACAGGACAGGGGGGGCCCCAGCATTTT. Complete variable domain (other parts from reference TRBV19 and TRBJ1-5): DGGITQSPKYLFRKEGQNVTLSCEQNLNHDAMYWYRQDPGQGLRLIYYSQIVNDFQKGDIAEGYSVSREKKESFPLTVTSAQKNPTAFYLCASSTGQGGPQHFGDGTRLSIL.

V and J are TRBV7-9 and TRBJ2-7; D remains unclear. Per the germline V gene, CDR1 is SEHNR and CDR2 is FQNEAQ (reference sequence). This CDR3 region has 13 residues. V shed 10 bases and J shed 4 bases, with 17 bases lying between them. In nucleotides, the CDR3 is TGTGCCACAATTGGCCATCCGAAATACGAGCAGTACTTC. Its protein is CATIGHPKYEQYF.

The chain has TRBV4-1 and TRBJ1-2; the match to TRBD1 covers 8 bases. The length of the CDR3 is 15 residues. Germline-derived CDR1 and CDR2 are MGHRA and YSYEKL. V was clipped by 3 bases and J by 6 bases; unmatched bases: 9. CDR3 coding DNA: TGCGCCAGCAGCCAGCGGACAGGGAATGTTCATGGCTACACCTTC. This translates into CASSQRTGNVHGYTF.

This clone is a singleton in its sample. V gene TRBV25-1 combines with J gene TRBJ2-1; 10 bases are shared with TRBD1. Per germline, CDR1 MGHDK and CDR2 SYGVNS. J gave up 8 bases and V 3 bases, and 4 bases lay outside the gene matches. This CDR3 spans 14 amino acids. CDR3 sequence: CASSDGTGDYEQFF. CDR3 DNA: TGTGCCAGCAGTGACGGGACAGGGGATTATGAGCAGTTCTTC.

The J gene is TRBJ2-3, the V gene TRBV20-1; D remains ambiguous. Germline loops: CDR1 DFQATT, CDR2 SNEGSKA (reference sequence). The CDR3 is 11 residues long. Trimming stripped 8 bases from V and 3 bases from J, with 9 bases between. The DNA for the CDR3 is TGCAGTATGACGAGGACAGATACGCAGTATTTT. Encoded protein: CSMTRTDTQYF.

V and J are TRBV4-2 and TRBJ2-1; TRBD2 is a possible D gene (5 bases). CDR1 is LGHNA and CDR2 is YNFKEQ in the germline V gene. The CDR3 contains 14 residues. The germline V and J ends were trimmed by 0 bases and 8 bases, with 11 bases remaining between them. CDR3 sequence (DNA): TGTGCCAGCAGCCAAGATCGGGGAGTTGATGAGCAGTTCTTC. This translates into CASSQDRGVDEQFF.

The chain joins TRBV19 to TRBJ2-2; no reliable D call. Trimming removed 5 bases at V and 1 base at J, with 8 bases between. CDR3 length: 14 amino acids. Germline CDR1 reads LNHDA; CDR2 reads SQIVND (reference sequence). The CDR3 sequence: CASSGLLNTGELFF. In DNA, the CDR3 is TGTGCCAGTAGTGGCCTTTTGAACACCGGGGAGCTGTTTTTT. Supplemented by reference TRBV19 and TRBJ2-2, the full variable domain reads DGGITQSPKYLFRKEGQNVTLSCEQNLNHDAMYWYRQDPGQGLRLIYYSQIVNDFQKGDIAEGYSVSREKKESFPLTVTSAQKNPTAFYLCASSGLLNTGELFFGEGSRLTVL.

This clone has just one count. CDR3: CASSLGTGGDEQYF. The CDR3 DNA reads TGTGCCAGCAGCTTAGGGACAGGGGGGGACGAGCAGTACTTC. V and J are TRBV5-8 and TRBJ2-7; TRBD1 matches at 11 bases. V gave up 2 bases and J gave up 5 bases; unmatched junction bases: 3. The CDR3 contains 14 residues. Germline loops: CDR1 SGHTS, CDR2 YDEGEE.

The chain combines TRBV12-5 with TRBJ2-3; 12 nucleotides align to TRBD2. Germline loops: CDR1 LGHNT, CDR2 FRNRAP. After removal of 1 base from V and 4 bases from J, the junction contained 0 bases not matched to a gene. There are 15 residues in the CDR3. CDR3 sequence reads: CASGLGLAGADTQYF. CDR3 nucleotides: TGTGCTAGTGGTTTGGGACTAGCGGGAGCAGATACGCAGTATTTT.

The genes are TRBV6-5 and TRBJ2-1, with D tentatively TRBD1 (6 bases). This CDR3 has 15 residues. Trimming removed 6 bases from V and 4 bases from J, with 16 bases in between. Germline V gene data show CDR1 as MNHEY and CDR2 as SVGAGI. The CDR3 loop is CASSATGILYNEQFF. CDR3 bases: TGTGCCAGCAGCGCTACAGGGATTTTGTACAATGAGCAGTTCTTC.